The text below deals with one T cell receptor beta chain. Its cognate antigen is unknown. This sample was included in a study of shared clonotypes between healthy human individuals. The germline CDR1 and CDR2 sequences are SGHTA and FQGNSA. The CDR3 covers 15 residues. The ends lost 6 bases at V and 1 base at J; junction bases unmatched: 6. Over several immunoSEQ plates, each subset's genomic DNA was distributed in even portions. Assay used: immunoSEQ multiplex PCR; TCRdb lists only in-frame clones, some missing. The profile shows more than 1,200,000 clones, less than 99% of them singletons. Study outcomes and limitations: The study generally estimated greater richness for naive than memory subsets.

The chain recombines TRBV7-2 with TRBJ2-3, with 8 bases lining up with TRBD2. The sequence came from a man younger than 40 in good health. Sequencing was performed on naive CD4+ T cells sorted from blood. Regarding subset: CD45RA+ positively selected. This CDR3 reads CASRLTREGTDTQYF. Here the CDR3 DNA reads TGTGCCAGCAGGTTAACGCGGGAGGGCACAGATACGCAGTATTTT.